The 8 T cell receptor beta chains below were found in one sample sequenced in a study of long-term antiretroviral therapy in people with HIV. The assay used was immunoSEQ (version v3.0), run at survey level. Profiling relied on immunoSEQ multiplex PCR, and the TCRdb table lists in-frame clones only, not all of them. This sample has about 30,000 clones, with 85% to 95% found just once. The sequenced sample was unsorted PBMCs, obtained 5.3 years after starting antiretroviral therapy. The receptors were sampled from a man aged 45-65 years with HIV.

The chain joins TRBV27 to TRBJ2-7; tentatively, D is TRBD1 (6 bases). The CDR3 runs to 15 residues. The ends were cut back, 5 bases at V and 2 bases at J, with 16 bases in the middle. Germline V gene data show CDR1 as MNHEY and CDR2 as SMNVEV (reference sequence). The CDR3 bases are TGTGCCAGCAGTACTGGGGGCAGTGTGGCCTACGAGCAGTACTTC. This sequence encodes CASSTGGSVAYEQYF.

This chain links TRBV15 with TRBJ1-3; 8 bases agree with TRBD1. The trim removed 11 bases at V and 6 bases at J, leaving 6 bases unmatched. The CDR3 extends over 12 amino acids. The V gene's germline CDR1 is LNHNV and CDR2 YYDKDF (reference sequence). CDR3 coding DNA: TGTGCCTCGGGACAGGCGGCAAACACCATATATTTT. This encodes CASGQAANTIYF.

Here the CDR3 DNA reads TGTGCCAGCAGCTGGGGCAGGGAATACGAGCAGTACTTC. As protein: CASSWGREYEQYF. This chain uses TRBV7-3 with TRBJ2-7; TRBD1 might be the D (5 bases). Germline CDR1 is SGHTA and CDR2 is FQGTGA. The CDR3 consists of 13 residues. Trimming left V 4 bases short and J 4 bases short, with 11 bases between.

This sequence joins TRBV29-1 and TRBJ1-1; possibly TRBD1 for D (5 bases). CDR1 and CDR2 (germline): SQVTM, ANQGSEA. V lost 2 bases to trimming and J lost 10 bases, with 11 bases between them. The length of the CDR3 is 11 residues. The CDR3 loop reads CSVESERGAFF. The CDR3 region has the DNA TGCAGCGTTGAATCGGAGAGGGGAGCTTTCTTT.

The V and J genes are TRBV7-2 and TRBJ1-2; D gene ambiguous. V lost 3 bases and J 6 bases, leaving 20 bases between the germline ends. The CDR3 consists of 16 residues. Germline values: CDR1 SGHTA, CDR2 FQGNSA. CDR3 sequence: CASSFYPGPSEDGYTF. The CDR3, as DNA: TGTGCCAGCAGCTTTTACCCCGGGCCCTCTGAGGATGGCTACACCTTC.

This chain joins TRBV7-7 and TRBJ2-7; D not resolved. CDR3 length: 14 amino acids. Trimming removed 1 base at V and 3 bases at J, with 10 bases between. The germline V gene has CDR1 SSHAT and CDR2 FNYEAQ (reference sequence). The CDR3 region has the DNA TGTGCCAGCAGCTTAGGGCAGGCTAGCTACGAGCAGTACTTC. The encoded protein is CASSLGQASYEQYF.

The V gene is TRBV7-3, the J gene TRBJ2-3, with TRBD2 identical over 8 bases. CDR1 and CDR2 from the germline V gene are SGHTA and FQGTGA. The CDR3 runs to 14 residues. The V gene end was trimmed by 5 bases and the J gene end by 4 bases; junction bases not matched to a gene: 5. The CDR3 loop is CASSPGLAADTQYF. CDR3 sequence (DNA): TGTGCCAGCAGCCCAGGACTAGCTGCAGATACGCAGTATTTT.

The chain joins TRBV19 to TRBJ2-7; 9 nucleotides line up with TRBD1. The J segment lost 3 bases and the V segment lost 2 bases, leaving 5 bases of the junction unmatched. The germline V gene encodes CDR1 LNHDA and CDR2 SQIVND (reference sequence). The CDR3 sequence is 15 residues long. CDR3 residues: CASSIQPGQGYEQYF. For the CDR3, the DNA is TGTGCCAGTAGTATACAACCGGGACAGGGCTACGAGCAGTACTTC. The full variable domain, its missing parts supplied by reference TRBV19 and TRBJ2-7, is DGGITQSPKYLFRKEGQNVTLSCEQNLNHDAMYWYRQDPGQGLRLIYYSQIVNDFQKGDIAEGYSVSREKKESFPLTVTSAQKNPTAFYLCASSIQPGQGYEQYFGPGTRLTVT.